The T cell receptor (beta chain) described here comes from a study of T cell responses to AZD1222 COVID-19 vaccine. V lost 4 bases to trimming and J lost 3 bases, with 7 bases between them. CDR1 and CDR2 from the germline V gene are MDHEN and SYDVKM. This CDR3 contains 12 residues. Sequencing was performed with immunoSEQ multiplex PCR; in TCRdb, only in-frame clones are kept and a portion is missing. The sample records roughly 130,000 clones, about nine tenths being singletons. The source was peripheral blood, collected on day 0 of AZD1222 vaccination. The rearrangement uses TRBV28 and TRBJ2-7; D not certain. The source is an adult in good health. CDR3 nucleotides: TGTGCCAGCAGTTCCTCGAGCTACGAGCAGTACTTC. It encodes CASSSSSYEQYF.